Listed below are T cell receptor beta chains from one sample, sequenced in a study of blood T cell repertoires in COVID-19. Sequencing was performed with immunoSEQ multiplex PCR; in TCRdb, only in-frame clones are kept and a portion is missing. The data show roughly 390,000 clones, 85% seen once. Sequencing input: peripheral blood. The receptor set was obtained from a woman aged 18-29 years with acute or convalescent COVID-19. Both conserved end residues are part of each CDR3. A D gene is named only where the DNA matches it firmly. Not all rows give a size; the values are once, few, many and, for expanded clones, a class.

j_call v_call clone_size d_call cdr3_nt cdr3_aa
TRBJ2-1 TRBV5-6 once . TGTGCCAGCAGCTTGTTCGCCACTAGCAGGTACAATGAGCAGTTCTTC CASSLFATSRYNEQFF
TRBJ1-3 TRBV3-1/TRBV3-2 . TRBD1 TGTGCCAGCAGCCATACAGAACAGGGGAAGGGAAACACCATATATTTT CASSHTEQGKGNTIYF
TRBJ2-7 TRBV5-6 . TRBD1 TGTGCCAGCAGCTTACAGGGGGCTATCCTTGGGCAGTACTTC CASSLQGAILGQYF
TRBJ2-2 TRBV7-2 . . TGTGCCAGCAGCCCCGGGGTCTACACCGGGGAGCTGTTTTTT CASSPGVYTGELFF
TRBJ2-1 TRBV9 . . TGTGCCAGCAGCGTAGTATACAGGGTTGCCTACAATGAGCAGTTCTTC CASSVVYRVAYNEQFF
TRBJ1-4 TRBV11-2 . TRBD1 TGTGCCAGCAGCAGAACCGGGACAGGGGAGACCCCTAATGAAAAACTGTTTTTT CASSRTGTGETPNEKLFF
TRBJ1-5 TRBV28 . . TGTGCCAGCAGCACCAATGAGGTACGCGCTATTTCACGGAATCAGCCCCAGCATTTT CASSTNEVRAISRNQPQHF
TRBJ1-2 TRBV7-3 . . TGTGCCAGCAGCTTAGCAGGGAACTATGGCTACACCTTC CASSLAGNYGYTF
TRBJ1-1 TRBV27 . TRBD1 TGTGCCAGTACCCCGGGACAGGGGTTTTTGAACACTGAAGCTTTCTTT CASTPGQGFLNTEAFF
TRBJ1-1 TRBV28 . TRBD1 TGTGCCAGCAGCTCTGGACAGGGGTGGACTGAAGCTTTCTTT CASSSGQGWTEAFF
TRBJ2-7 TRBV28 . TRBD2 TGTGCCAGCAGACTGTACGGGGGGTCCTACGAGCAGTACTTC CASRLYGGSYEQYF
TRBJ2-2 TRBV4-1 . TRBD2 TGCGCCAGCAGGAGGGACTACCTTAACACCGGGGAGCTGTTTTTT CASRRDYLNTGELFF
TRBJ2-2 TRBV10-2 few . TGCGCCAGCAGTGAAGCAATGCGGACCGGGGAGCTGTTTTTT CASSEAMRTGELFF
TRBJ2-3 TRBV29-1 . . TGCAGCGCCCGTGTCAGGGCTAGCACAGATACGCAGTATTTT CSARVRASTDTQYF
TRBJ2-7 TRBV5-6 . . TGTGCCAGCAGCTTAATAGACGAGCAGTACTTC CASSLIDEQYF
TRBJ2-7 TRBV7-9 few TRBD2 TGTGCCAGCAGCCAGGGACTACCCTCCTACGAGCAGTACTTC CASSQGLPSYEQYF
TRBJ1-6 TRBV6-5 . TRBD1 TGTGCCAGCAGTTCCCTTGCCGGGACAGCCGATTCACCCCTCCACTTT CASSSLAGTADSPLHF
TRBJ1-5 TRBV27 . TRBD1 TGTGCCAGCAGTCTTGACAGGGCTCAGCCCCAGCATTTT CASSLDRAQPQHF
TRBJ1-1 TRBV5-1 . TRBD1 TGCGCCAGCAGCTCCCAGGGGGTGAACACTGAAGCTTTCTTT CASSSQGVNTEAFF
TRBJ1-2 TRBV11-2 once . TGTGCCAGCAGCTTAGGTCTCCATGGCTACACCTTC CASSLGLHGYTF
TRBJ1-1 TRBV12-5 . . TGTGCTAGTGGTCCACAGGGCCCGAACACTGAAGCTTTCTTT CASGPQGPNTEAFF
TRBJ1-1 TRBV18 . TRBD1 TGTGCCAGCTCACCACGGACAGGGGGCCGCGACACTGAAGCTTTCTTT CASSPRTGGRDTEAFF
TRBJ2-3 TRBV19 . TRBD2 TGTGCCAGTAGTATGATAGCGGGGGAAAGCACAGATACGCAGTATTTT CASSMIAGESTDTQYF
TRBJ1-4 TRBV5-1 . . TGCGCCAGCAGCCTCTACGGACAAGGTGCAACTAATGAAAAACTGTTTTTT CASSLYGQGATNEKLFF
TRBJ2-7 TRBV3-1/TRBV3-2 . . TGTGCCAGCAGCCATGTCGCAGGCTTTAACCGCTACGAGCAGTACTTC CASSHVAGFNRYEQYF